These 5 T cell receptor beta chains were all obtained from the same sample, sequenced in a study of Ad26.COV2.S vaccination and SARS-CoV-2 variants. Sequencing used immunoSEQ multiplex PCR; TCRdb keeps in-frame clones, though not all of them. The sample carries 360,000 or so clones, about nine tenths recorded once. Treatment given: over 15 received Ad26.COV2.S at low or high dose, single or two shots; roughly five received placebo; per-sample allocation not given. After the first vaccine or placebo injection, samples were drawn on day 63. The sequenced sample was peripheral blood, obtained in a trial of Ad26.COV2.S vaccine versus placebo. All receptors come from a person between 18 and 65 years old who received the Ad26.COV2.S COVID-19 vaccine or a placebo.

The genes are TRBV4-1 and TRBJ2-7, with D possibly called TRBD1 or TRBD2 (6 bases each). V lost 0 bases, J lost 3 bases, and 18 bases lay in between. The CDR3 spans 17 residues. Germline CDR1 reads MGHRA; CDR2 reads YSYEKL. The CDR3 coding sequence is TGCGCCAGCAGCCAAGAAGGGGGGCACGGTCGACTCTACGAGCAGTACTTC. This sequence encodes CASSQEGGHGRLYEQYF.

Only one count was recorded for this clone. The V and J genes are TRBV4-2 and TRBJ2-2, with 8 positions matching TRBD1. Germline CDR1 LGHNA, CDR2 YNFKEQ. This CDR3 is built from 16 residues. V lost 0 bases to trimming and J lost 6 bases; unmatched junction nucleotides: 6. CDR3 in DNA: TGTGCCAGCAGCCAAGATTTGACAGGGGCGCCCGGGGAGCTGTTTTTT. This sequence encodes CASSQDLTGAPGELFF.

The chain uses TRBV3-1 (or the pseudogene TRBV3-2) and TRBJ1-2; 7 nucleotides line up with TRBD1. Trimming removed 4 bases from V and 7 bases from J; junction bases left unmatched: 9. This CDR3 region has 14 residues. Germline CDR1 LGHDT, CDR2 YNNKEL (reference sequence). CDR3 protein: CASSPTGILRGYTF. The DNA of the CDR3 is TGTGCCAGCAGCCCGACAGGGATCCTACGTGGCTACACCTTC.

The gene calls are TRBV24-1 and TRBJ1-3; a possible D gene is TRBD1 (6 bases). The germline gives CDR1 KGHDR, CDR2 SFDVKD. The CDR3 consists of 14 residues. With 7 bases removed from V and 0 bases from J, the gap between germline ends came to 9 bases. This CDR3 is CATSDRSSGNTIYF. CDR3 coding DNA: TGTGCCACCAGCGACAGGAGCTCTGGAAACACCATATATTTT.

The chain couples TRBV28 to TRBJ1-1, with D unresolved. Trimming left V 3 bases short and J 7 bases short, with 6 bases between. Germline V gene data show CDR1 as MDHEN and CDR2 as SYDVKM. CDR3 length: 11 residues. CDR3 DNA sequence: TGTGCCAGCAGTTTTATGTATGAAGCTTTCTTT. The encoded protein is CASSFMYEAFF.